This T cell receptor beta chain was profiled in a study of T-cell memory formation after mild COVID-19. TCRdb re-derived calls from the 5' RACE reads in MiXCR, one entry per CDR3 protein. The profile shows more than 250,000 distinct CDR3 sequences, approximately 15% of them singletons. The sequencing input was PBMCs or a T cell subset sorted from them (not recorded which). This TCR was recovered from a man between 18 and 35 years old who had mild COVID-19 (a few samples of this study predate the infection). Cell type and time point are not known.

CDR3: CASSFAGTVYNEQFF. Here the CDR3 DNA reads TGTGCCAGCAGTTTCGCCGGGACAGTATACAATGAGCAGTTCTTC. The chain employs TRBV12-3 or TRBV12-4 and TRBJ2-1, with 7 bases aligning to TRBD1. Trimming took 3 bases from V and 4 from J; bases not matched to a gene: 6. CDR3 size: 15 residues.